The sample holds a few counts of the clone carrying this T cell receptor (beta chain). The source of the sample is a study of blood T cell repertoires in COVID-19. As for the study in general: Collection of acute and convalescent COVID-19 samples took place in the United States, Italy and Spain. Nucleic acid was either cDNA or gDNA, and it came from T cells, B-cell-depleted T cells, or PBMCs.

Germline V lookup: CDR1 SGHTA, CDR2 FQGTGA. With 5 bases removed from V and 4 bases from J, the gap between germline ends came to 12 bases. CDR3 length: 14 amino acids. In the authors' methods: Cell counts per sample came from amplifying reference gene primers. Libraries were prepared by immunoSEQ multiplex PCR; TCRdb keeps only in-frame clonotypes and omits some of them. The DNA was the basis for D and trimming; V, J and clone size are from that table. The table lists 95,000 to 100,000 clones, over 75% of them singletons, with about 9.9% in the top ten. The rearrangement links TRBV7-3 to TRBJ2-1; D may be TRBD1 (5 bases). The receptor's source is a woman younger than 45 with acute or convalescent COVID-19. Sequencing used peripheral blood. CDR3 coding DNA: TGTGCCAGCAGCCCCAGGGCAGGTTACAATGAGCAGTTCTTC. It translates to CASSPRAGYNEQFF.